This passage covers 32 T cell receptor beta chains from one sample sequenced in a study of cytomegalovirus exposure and HLA in healthy donors. It was with 60 Vbeta and 13 Jbeta primers that the PCR ran. Some clones are missing from TCRdb's copy, which holds only in-frame ones; the method was immunoSEQ multiplex PCR. The sample holds 200,000 or so clones, approximately 80% seen once. The sequenced material came from PBMCs. All receptors come from a boy aged 2 to 10 in good health and CMV-seronegative.

V and J are TRBV4-1 and TRBJ1-2; D is undetermined. V lost 2 bases, J lost 4 bases, and 8 bases lay in between. Germline CDR1 reads MGHRA; CDR2 reads YSYEKL. CDR3 length equals 13 residues. CDR3 DNA sequence: TGCGCCAGCAGCCAACCAATTCCCTATGGCTACACCTTC. Its protein is CASSQPIPYGYTF.

J is TRBJ2-1 and V is TRBV7-2, with 7 bases aligning to TRBD2. Germline V gives CDR1 SGHTA, CDR2 FQGNSA. The CDR3 sequence is 15 residues long. V lost 1 base to trimming and J lost 7 bases; unmatched junction nucleotides: 7. CDR3 sequence (DNA): TGTGCCAGCAGCTTAGGTGGGAGGGCCGTGAATGAGCAGTTCTTC. This codes for CASSLGGRAVNEQFF.

The J gene is TRBJ2-1, the V gene TRBV27; 12 nucleotides agree with TRBD2. The CDR3 covers 15 residues. V trimming: 5 bases; J trimming: 10 bases; junction bases outside the gene matches: 9. CDR1 and CDR2 (germline): MNHEY, SMNVEV (reference sequence). CDR3 coding DNA: TGTGCCAGCAGTCCAGGACTAGCGGGACAGGTGGAGCAGTTCTTC. Amino acid sequence: CASSPGLAGQVEQFF.

V and J are TRBV6-5 and TRBJ1-5; D may be TRBD1 (6 bases). This CDR3 is 14 amino acids long. The V gene lost 7 bases and the J gene lost 7 bases, with 17 bases spanning the gap. The germline CDR1 and CDR2 sequences are MNHEY and SVGAGI. This CDR3 is CASNDDRPEQPQHF. DNA of the CDR3: TGTGCCAGCAACGACGACAGGCCGGAGCAGCCCCAGCATTTT.

The genes are TRBV9 and TRBJ2-3; D gene unclear. CDR1 and CDR2 from the germline V gene are SGDLS and YYNGEE. CDR3 length: 12 amino acids. The V gene lost 4 bases and the J gene lost 4 bases, with 7 bases spanning the gap. CDR3 sequence: CASSPQSDTQYF. The CDR3 DNA follows: TGTGCCAGCAGCCCCCAGTCAGATACGCAGTATTTT.

A word on this clone: At one of its ends the junction is not consistent with the germline gene, which may arise from a read error. The V call is TRBV4-2, the J call TRBJ1-2, with 7 bases aligning to TRBD1. The CDR3 runs to 15 residues. Germline lookup yields CDR1 LGHNA and CDR2 YNFKEQ. CDR3 coding DNA: TGTGCCAGCACCCAAAGGGGGGACAGTCTCTATGGCTACACCTTC. Protein product: CASTQRGDSLYGYTF.

The chain combines TRBV19 with TRBJ1-1; D gene uncertain. From germline, CDR1 is LNHDA and CDR2 SQIVND (reference sequence). The ends were cut back, 6 bases at V and 1 base at J, with 12 bases in the middle. The CDR3 length is 14 residues. CDR3 in amino acids: CASSPSPQNTEAFF. The CDR3 DNA reads as TGTGCCAGTAGCCCGAGCCCCCAGAACACTGAAGCTTTCTTT.

This rearrangement joins TRBV10-1 to TRBJ2-3; 10 positions match TRBD2. The CDR3 covers 20 residues. Germline loops: CDR1 WNHNN, CDR2 SYGVQD (reference sequence). V shed 2 bases and J 0 bases; nucleotides not matched to a gene: 14. The CDR3 bases are TGCGCCAGCAGTGAGCTGGCTAGCGGGGGCCACCTAGGTAGCACAGATACGCAGTATTTT. Translating gives CASSELASGGHLGSTDTQYF.

The rearrangement links TRBV15 to TRBJ1-4; D is possibly TRBD1 (5 bases). The germline gives CDR1 LNHNV, CDR2 YYDKDF (reference sequence). The CDR3 runs to 14 residues. V shed 6 bases and J shed 5 bases, with 13 bases lying between them. CDR3 in amino acids: CATRGGGLNEKLFF. CDR3 in DNA: TGTGCCACCAGAGGCGGGGGATTAAATGAAAAACTGTTTTTT. The full variable domain, rest sourced from reference TRBV15 and TRBJ1-4, is DAMVIQNPRYQVTQFGKPVTLSCSQTLNHNVMYWYQQKSSQAPKLLFHYYDKDFNNEADTPDNFQSRRPNTSFCFLDIRSPGLGDTAMYLCATRGGGLNEKLFFGSGTQLSVL.

The chain combines TRBV13 with TRBJ1-2, with 7 bases identical to TRBD1. Germline V gene sequence: CDR1 PRHDT, CDR2 FYEKMQ (reference sequence). V lost 6 bases to trimming and J lost 7 bases; unmatched junction nucleotides: 14. The CDR3 runs 15 residues. The CDR3 spells CASRNKKTGTLGYTF. CDR3 bases: TGTGCCAGCAGGAACAAAAAGACAGGGACGCTTGGCTACACCTTC.

V gene TRBV5-4 combines with J gene TRBJ2-7; possible D gene TRBD2, 6 bases. V was pared by 2 bases and J by 4 bases, with 13 bases between. The CDR3 totals 14 residues. Germline loops: CDR1 SGHNT, CDR2 YYREEE (reference sequence). The CDR3 nucleotides read TGTGCCAGCAGCTTTAGCGGAACCGTATACGAGCAGTACTTC. It yields the protein CASSFSGTVYEQYF.

For this clone: One junction end does not reproduce the germline sequence, and a read error may be involved. At the DNA level, this CDR3 is encoded by other sequences in the same sample as well. This chain joins TRBV6-1 and TRBJ1-3; TRBD1 matches 7 bases. There are 16 residues in the CDR3. From germline, CDR1 is MNHNS and CDR2 SASEGT. The CDR3 DNA reads as TGCGCCAGCAGTGAGGAAGGGACAGTCTCTGGAAACACCATATATTTT. Amino acid sequence: CASSEEGTVSGNTIYF.

The V call is TRBV25-1, the J call TRBJ1-1; no reliable D call. CDR1 MGHDK and CDR2 SYGVNS come from the germline V gene. The CDR3 runs to 14 residues. The germline V and J ends were trimmed by 3 bases and 0 bases, with 8 bases remaining between them. The CDR3 is CASSDYSMNTEAFF. The CDR3 nucleotides are TGTGCCAGCAGTGATTACAGCATGAACACTGAAGCTTTCTTT.

This chain connects TRBV7-2 to TRBJ2-3; TRBD2 matches at 13 bases. The V gene's germline CDR1 is SGHTA and CDR2 FQGNSA. J gave up 7 bases and V 1 base, and 5 bases lay outside the gene matches. The CDR3 covers 16 residues. The CDR3 sequence is CASSLGTSGGWNTQYF. The CDR3 DNA follows: TGTGCCAGCAGCTTAGGGACTAGCGGGGGCTGGAATACGCAGTATTTT. Full variable domain (missing parts from reference TRBV7-2 and TRBJ2-3): GAGVSQSPSNKVTEKGKDVELRCDPISGHTALYWYRQSLGQGLEFLIYFQGNSAPDKSGLPSDRFSAERTGGSVSTLTIQRTQQEDSAVYLCASSLGTSGGWNTQYFGPGTRLTVL.

The sample holds one count of this clone. CDR3 in amino acids: CASSSSGEGARLSGNTIYF. Here the CDR3 DNA reads TGTGCCAGCAGTTCCTCCGGGGAGGGAGCACGTCTCTCTGGAAACACCATATATTTT. The rearrangement uses TRBV27 and TRBJ1-3, with D unclear. Germline assignment: CDR1 MNHEY and CDR2 SMNVEV (reference sequence). The length of the CDR3 is 19 residues. The V end was cut by 4 bases, the J end by 0 bases, with 22 bases between.

The chain combines TRBV27 with TRBJ2-3; TRBD2 agrees at 9 bases. This CDR3 spans 16 amino acids. The V segment lost 5 bases and the J segment 2 bases; nucleotides outside the gene matches: 8. The germline CDR1 and CDR2 sequences are MNHEY and SMNVEV (reference sequence). The CDR3 spells CASSLRLAAYTDTQYF. DNA of the CDR3: TGTGCCAGCAGTCTACGACTAGCGGCCTACACAGATACGCAGTATTTT.

This clone came up a few times. The chain uses TRBV5-1 and TRBJ2-1, with D unresolved. Trimming removed 0 bases at V and 4 bases at J, with 11 bases between. The CDR3 consists of 15 residues. Germline lookup yields CDR1 SGHRS and CDR2 YFSETQ. CDR3 in DNA: TGCGCCAGCAGCTTGGGAGTAGTTTCTTACAATGAGCAGTTCTTC. This sequence encodes CASSLGVVSYNEQFF.

The chain employs TRBV9 and TRBJ2-2, with 11 positions matching TRBD2. This CDR3 is 14 amino acids long. Germline V gene data show CDR1 as SGDLS and CDR2 as YYNGEE. The V gene end was trimmed by 6 bases and the J gene end by 5 bases; junction bases not matched to a gene: 3. The CDR3: CASTRTSGTGELFF. The CDR3 DNA is TGTGCCAGCACCCGGACTAGCGGGACCGGGGAGCTGTTTTTT.

This clone appeared a single time. Here the CDR3 DNA reads TGTGCCAGCAGCTTGGGACAGGGGAATTCACCCCTCCACTTT. It is translated as CASSLGQGNSPLHF. This chain links TRBV11-2 with TRBJ1-6; 10 nucleotides align to TRBD1. Germline values: CDR1 SGHAT, CDR2 FQNNGV. After removal of 3 bases from V and 7 bases from J, the junction contained 0 bases not matched to a gene. CDR3 length: 14 residues.

This chain connects TRBV7-9 to TRBJ2-5; 9 positions match TRBD1. V was pared by 5 bases and J by 7 bases, with 5 bases of the junction left unmatched. The CDR3 runs to 13 residues. The germline V gene has CDR1 SEHNR and CDR2 FQNEAQ (reference sequence). The CDR3, as DNA: TGTGCCAGCAGCAGGGACAGGGAGTGGACCCAGTACTTC. Residues: CASSRDREWTQYF.

The chain has TRBV9 and TRBJ1-1, with D perhaps TRBD1 (5 bases). Trimming left V 3 bases short and J 0 bases short, with 12 bases between. The CDR3 runs 15 residues. Germline CDR1 is SGDLS and CDR2 is YYNGEE. For the CDR3, the DNA is TGTGCCAGCAGCGGATTAACAGGTATGAACACTGAAGCTTTCTTT. Translation: CASSGLTGMNTEAFF.

This clone has just one count. The V and J genes are TRBV5-1 and TRBJ1-1; no definite D call. Germline V lookup: CDR1 SGHRS, CDR2 YFSETQ. V dropped 4 bases and J dropped 3 bases, with 16 bases sitting between them. This CDR3 comprises 15 residues. CDR3 nucleotides: TGCGCCAGCAGCCCGGGGAGGTTGAGAGACACTGAAGCTTTCTTT. Its protein product is CASSPGRLRDTEAFF.

About this clone: This CDR3 is missing its conserved last phenylalanine or tryptophan, likely due to a read error. The chain combines TRBV28 with TRBJ1-1; no reliable D call. The length of the CDR3 is 13 residues. V was cut by 3 bases and J by 6 bases, with 11 bases left in between. The V gene's germline CDR1 is MDHEN and CDR2 SYDVKM. In nucleotides, the CDR3 is TGTGCCAGCAGTTTTCTCGGTCGCGCTGAAGCTTTCGTT. Protein: CASSFLGRAEAFV.

The chain is built from TRBV14 and TRBJ1-2; D might be TRBD1 (5 bases). Looked up from germline, CDR1 is SGHDN and CDR2 is FVKESK. CDR3 length: 15 residues. The V gene lost 0 bases and the J gene lost 8 bases, with 16 bases spanning the gap. The CDR3 nucleotides are TGTGCCAGCAGCCAAGAGGGACGGGGGGTTAACGGCTACACCTTC. Its protein is CASSQEGRGVNGYTF.

This clone has just a few counts. The J gene is TRBJ1-1, the V gene TRBV5-6; the D is unclear. Germline CDR1 SGHDT, CDR2 YYEEEE. The V end lost 0 bases, the J end lost 11 bases, and 14 bases lay between the germline ends. The CDR3 is made up of 13 amino acids. CDR3 DNA sequence: TGTGCCAGCAGCTTGGGGGCTGGCCGGCATGCTTTCTTT. As protein: CASSLGAGRHAFF.

V and J are TRBV19 and TRBJ1-4, with 9 bases matching TRBD1. The CDR3 contains 13 residues. Germline CDR1 reads LNHDA; CDR2 reads SQIVND (reference sequence). V shed 6 bases and J 7 bases; nucleotides not matched to a gene: 3. Here the CDR3 reads CASRGTGSEKLFF. CDR3 sequence (DNA): TGTGCCAGTAGGGGGACAGGGAGTGAAAAACTGTTTTTT.

The J gene is TRBJ1-2, the V gene TRBV9; TRBD1 might be the D (6 bases). CDR3 length: 13 amino acids. Germline V gene data show CDR1 as SGDLS and CDR2 as YYNGEE. V shed 3 bases and J shed 5 bases, with 11 bases lying between them. The CDR3 nucleotides are TGTGCCAGCAGCGCTCTTGGACAGTATGGCTACACCTTC. The encoded protein is CASSALGQYGYTF. The full variable domain, completed using reference TRBV9 and TRBJ1-2, is DSGVTQTPKHLITATGQRVTLRCSPRSGDLSVYWYQQSLDQGLQFLIQYYNGEERAKGNILERFSAQQFPDLHSELNLSSLELGDSALYFCASSALGQYGYTFGSGTRLTVV.

Note on this clone: Other nucleotide sequences from this sample produce the same CDR3. This chain uses TRBV29-1 with TRBJ1-1; tentatively, D is TRBD1 (5 bases). Germline CDR1 SQVTM, CDR2 ANQGSEA. V lost 4 bases, J lost 2 bases, and 8 bases lay in between. The CDR3 is 12 amino acids. The CDR3 region is CSVGQLNTEAFF. CDR3 sequence (DNA): TGCAGCGTTGGACAGCTCAACACTGAAGCTTTCTTT.

This clone was counted between two and nine times. This sequence joins TRBV10-3 and TRBJ2-7; D is possibly TRBD2 (5 bases). The germline V and J ends were trimmed by 3 bases and 4 bases, with 13 bases remaining between them. The CDR3 loop spans 14 amino acids. The germline V gene encodes CDR1 ENHRY and CDR2 SYGVKD. The CDR3 here is CAISDPAEQYEQYF. CDR3 DNA: TGTGCCATCAGTGATCCAGCGGAGCAATACGAGCAGTACTTC.

The V gene is TRBV2, the J gene TRBJ2-3; D is possibly TRBD2 (6 bases). With 0 bases removed from V and 0 bases from J, the gap between germline ends came to 10 bases. The CDR3 sequence is 16 residues long. The germline V gene has CDR1 SNHLY and CDR2 FYNNEI. CDR3 amino acids: CASSEAGGLSTDTQYF. DNA for the CDR3: TGTGCCAGCAGTGAAGCCGGGGGACTTAGCACAGATACGCAGTATTTT.

The J gene is TRBJ1-1, the V gene TRBV10-3; D is perhaps TRBD1 (6 bases). Germline lookup yields CDR1 ENHRY and CDR2 SYGVKD. This CDR3 spans 14 amino acids. Trimming pared 7 bases from V and 4 bases from J, leaving 16 bases between. CDR3 residues: CAINRVARSTEAFF. CDR3 nucleotides: TGTGCCATCAACAGGGTGGCCAGGAGCACTGAAGCTTTCTTT.

As DNA, the CDR3 is TGTGCCAGCAGCTTAGGGACGGAGGCCACTGAAGCTTTCTTT. This sequence encodes CASSLGTEATEAFF. The J gene is TRBJ1-1, the V gene TRBV11-2; no clear D gene. CDR3 size: 14 residues. V was pared by 1 base and J by 4 bases, with 10 bases between. Germline V gene sequence: CDR1 SGHAT, CDR2 FQNNGV. The whole variable domain, remainder taken from reference TRBV11-2 and TRBJ1-1, is EAGVAQSPRYKIIEKRQSVAFWCNPISGHATLYWYQQILGQGPKLLIQFQNNGVVDDSQLPKDRFSAERLKGVDSTLKIQPAKLEDSAVYLCASSLGTEATEAFFGQGTRLTVV.